The clone carrying this T cell receptor beta chain was observed at least ten times. Its target is unknown. This specimen belongs to a study of spatial heterogeneity in lung cancer. Study information: Each unique TCR and UMI combination was seen more than ten times on average in raw reads.

Germline V gene sequence: CDR1 MNHEY, CDR2 SVGAGI. Trimming pared 11 bases from V and 5 bases from J, leaving 13 bases between. The CDR3 runs 13 residues. Notes on the study in general: Among blood samples, ubiquitous expanded tumor TCRs appeared more at resection than at follow-up.

Via MiXCR, TCRdb re-called the 5' RACE reads, giving one row per CDR3 protein. The sample yields some 78,000 distinct CDR3 sequences, under 8.5% seen once. Time point reported: sample taken at primary tumor resection. Donation came from over 60 patients with untreated early-stage non-small cell lung cancer. No cell sorting; template was whole RNA from tumor, lung tissue or PBMC. The source of this sequence is a male donor with early-stage non-small cell lung cancer. This specimen was PBMCs, taken at surgery. This sequence joins TRBV6-5 and TRBJ1-6, with a weak D call TRBD1 (6 bases). The CDR3 reads CAAGQSHNSPLHF. The CDR3 region has the DNA TGTGCCGCCGGACAGTCTCATAATTCACCCCTCCACTTT.